This T cell receptor beta chain was retrieved from a study of spatial heterogeneity in lung cancer. At the level of the study: In cases with available follow-up PBMC samples, these were sequenced at a median of about two years after resection. Study conclusions and caveats: Blood showed ubiquitous tumor TCRs more often at resection than at routine follow-up.

As for time point: blood at routine non-recurrence follow-up after resection. Whole RNA from tumor, nontumor lung or frozen PBMC was sequenced unsorted. Each TCR cDNA molecule bore a unique molecular identifier. TCRdb fed the 5' RACE reads into MiXCR, producing one record per CDR3 protein. The table includes about 47,000 distinct CDR3 sequences, about 12% detected once. The table lists this clonotype with many counts. Its antigen is unknown. Germline loops: CDR1 GTSNPN, CDR2 SVGIG (reference sequence). V lost 2 bases and J 3 bases, leaving 11 bases between the germline ends. This CDR3 is 13 amino acids long.

The sample in question was PBMCs, obtained at follow-up. This chain uses TRBV30 with TRBJ2-7, with D hard to call. The receptor's source is a male donor with early-stage non-small cell lung cancer. The CDR3 loop is CAWSLLDRYEQYF. In DNA, the CDR3 is TGTGCCTGGAGTTTGCTCGATCGCTACGAGCAGTACTTC.